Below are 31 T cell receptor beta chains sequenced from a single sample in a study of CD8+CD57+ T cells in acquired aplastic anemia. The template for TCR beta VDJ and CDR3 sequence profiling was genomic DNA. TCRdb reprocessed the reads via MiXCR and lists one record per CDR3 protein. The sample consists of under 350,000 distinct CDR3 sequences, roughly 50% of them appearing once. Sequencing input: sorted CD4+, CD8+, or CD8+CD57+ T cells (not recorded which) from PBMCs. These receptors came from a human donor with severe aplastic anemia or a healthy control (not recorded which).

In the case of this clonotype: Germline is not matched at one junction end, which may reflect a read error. CDR3 in amino acids: CASSHAGTRADEQYF. The CDR3 nucleotides are TGCGCCAGCAGTCATGCCGGGACTAGGGCTGACGAGCAGTACTTC. The chain joins TRBV2 to TRBJ2-7; 8 positions agree with TRBD2. The CDR3 spans 15 residues. Germline V gene lookup returns CDR1 SNHLY and CDR2 FYNNEI.

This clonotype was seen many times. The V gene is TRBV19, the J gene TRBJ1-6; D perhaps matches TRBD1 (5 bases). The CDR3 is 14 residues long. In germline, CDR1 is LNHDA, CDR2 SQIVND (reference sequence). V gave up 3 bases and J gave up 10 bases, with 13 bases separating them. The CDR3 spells CASSIGAARSPLHF. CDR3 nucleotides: TGTGCCAGTAGTATCGGGGCGGCGCGGTCACCCCTCCACTTT.

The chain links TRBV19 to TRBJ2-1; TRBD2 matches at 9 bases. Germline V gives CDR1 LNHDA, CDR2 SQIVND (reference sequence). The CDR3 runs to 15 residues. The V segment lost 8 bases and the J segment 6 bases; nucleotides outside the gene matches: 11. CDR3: CASSLASGESNEQFF. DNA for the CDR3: TGTGCCAGTTCCCTCGCTAGCGGGGAGTCCAATGAGCAGTTCTTC.

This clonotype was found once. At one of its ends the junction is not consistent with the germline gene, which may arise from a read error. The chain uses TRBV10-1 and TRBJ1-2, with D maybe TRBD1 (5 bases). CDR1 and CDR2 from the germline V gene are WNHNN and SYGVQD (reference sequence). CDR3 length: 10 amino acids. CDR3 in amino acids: CASRGGSYAF. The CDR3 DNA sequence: TGCGCCAGCAGGGGGGGGAGCTACGCCTTC.

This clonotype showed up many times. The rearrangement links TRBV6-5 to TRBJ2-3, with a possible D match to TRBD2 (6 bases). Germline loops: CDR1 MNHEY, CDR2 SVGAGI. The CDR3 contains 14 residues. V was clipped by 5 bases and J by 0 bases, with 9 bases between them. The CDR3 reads CASSQGTSTDTQYF. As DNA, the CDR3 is TGTGCCAGCAGTCAAGGGACTAGCACAGATACGCAGTATTTT.

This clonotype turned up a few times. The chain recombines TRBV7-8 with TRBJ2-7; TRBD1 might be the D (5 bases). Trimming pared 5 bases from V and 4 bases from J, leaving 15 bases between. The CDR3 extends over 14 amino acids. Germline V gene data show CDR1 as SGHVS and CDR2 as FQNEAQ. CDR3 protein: CASSARVGVYEQYF. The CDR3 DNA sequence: TGTGCCAGCAGCGCCAGGGTCGGCGTATACGAGCAGTACTTC.

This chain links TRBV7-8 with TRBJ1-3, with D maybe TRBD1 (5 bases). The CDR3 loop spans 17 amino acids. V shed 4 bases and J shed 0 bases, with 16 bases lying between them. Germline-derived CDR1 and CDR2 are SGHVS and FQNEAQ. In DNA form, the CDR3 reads TGTGCCAGCAGCTCGGCTAGGGTTAGGGGCTCTGGAAACACCATATATTTT. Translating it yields CASSSARVRGSGNTIYF.

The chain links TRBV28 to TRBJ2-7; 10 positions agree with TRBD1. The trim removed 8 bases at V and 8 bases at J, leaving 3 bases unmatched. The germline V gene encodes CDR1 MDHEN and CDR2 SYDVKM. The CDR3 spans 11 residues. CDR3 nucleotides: TGTGCCAGCGCGACAGGGGGCAAGCAGTACTTC. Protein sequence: CASATGGKQYF.

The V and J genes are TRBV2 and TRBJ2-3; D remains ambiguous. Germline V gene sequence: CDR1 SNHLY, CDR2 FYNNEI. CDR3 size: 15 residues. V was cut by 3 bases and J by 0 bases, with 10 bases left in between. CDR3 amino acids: CASSDGTISTDTQYF. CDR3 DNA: TGTGCCAGCAGTGATGGTACGATTAGCACAGATACGCAGTATTTT.

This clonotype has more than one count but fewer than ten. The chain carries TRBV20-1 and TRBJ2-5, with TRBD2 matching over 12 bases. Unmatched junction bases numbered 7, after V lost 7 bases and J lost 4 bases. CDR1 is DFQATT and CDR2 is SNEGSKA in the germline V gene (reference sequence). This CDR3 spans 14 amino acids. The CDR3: CSVTPGLAGETQYF. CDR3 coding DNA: TGCAGTGTCACCCCGGGACTAGCGGGAGAGACCCAGTACTTC.

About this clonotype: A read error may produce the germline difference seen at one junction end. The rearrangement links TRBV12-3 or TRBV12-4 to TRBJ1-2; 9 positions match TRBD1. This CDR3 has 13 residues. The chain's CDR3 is CASSPSRDRVRHF. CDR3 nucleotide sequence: TGTGCCAGCAGCCCGTCCCGGGACAGGGTCCGGCACTTC.

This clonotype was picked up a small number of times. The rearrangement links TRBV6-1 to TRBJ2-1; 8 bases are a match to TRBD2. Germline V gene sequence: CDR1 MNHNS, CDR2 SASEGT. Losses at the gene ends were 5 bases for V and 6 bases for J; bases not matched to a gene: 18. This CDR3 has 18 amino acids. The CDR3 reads CASSFGLISGGGANEQFF. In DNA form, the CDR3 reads TGTGCCAGCAGTTTTGGCCTCATCTCGGGGGGGGGGGCCAATGAGCAGTTCTTC.

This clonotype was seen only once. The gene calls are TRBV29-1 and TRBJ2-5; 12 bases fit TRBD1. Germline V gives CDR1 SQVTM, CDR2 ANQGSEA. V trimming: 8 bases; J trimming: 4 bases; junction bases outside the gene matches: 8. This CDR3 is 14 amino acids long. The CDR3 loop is CSLRDRGRTETQYF. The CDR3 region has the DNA TGCAGCTTACGGGACAGGGGGCGCACAGAGACCCAGTACTTC.

In DNA form, the CDR3 reads TGCGCCAGCAGTACGGGACAGACGAACACCGGGGAGCTGTTTTTT. Its protein product is CASSTGQTNTGELFF. The chain uses TRBV10-1 and TRBJ2-2; 7 bases are shared with TRBD1. The CDR3 extends over 15 amino acids. J was trimmed by 0 bases and V by 5 bases; bases with no gene match: 3. Germline V CDR1 and CDR2: WNHNN, SYGVQD (reference sequence).

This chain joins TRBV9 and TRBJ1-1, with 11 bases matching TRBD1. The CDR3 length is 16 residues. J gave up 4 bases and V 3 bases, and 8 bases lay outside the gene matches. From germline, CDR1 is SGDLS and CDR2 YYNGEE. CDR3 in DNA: TGTGCCAGCAGCGCCGGGACAGGGGGTATTGGCACTGAAGCTTTCTTT. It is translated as CASSAGTGGIGTEAFF.

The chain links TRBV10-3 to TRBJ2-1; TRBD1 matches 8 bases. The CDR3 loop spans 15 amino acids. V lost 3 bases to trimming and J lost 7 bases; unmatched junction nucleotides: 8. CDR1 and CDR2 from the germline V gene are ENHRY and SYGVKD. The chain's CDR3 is CAISDWTGMGNEQFF. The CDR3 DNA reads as TGTGCCATCAGTGATTGGACAGGGATGGGGAATGAGCAGTTCTTC.

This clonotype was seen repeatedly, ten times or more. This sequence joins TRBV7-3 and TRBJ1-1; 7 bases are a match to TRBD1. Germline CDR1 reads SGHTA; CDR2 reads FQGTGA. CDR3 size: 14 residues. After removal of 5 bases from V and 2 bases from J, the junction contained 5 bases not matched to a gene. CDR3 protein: CASSLGQANTEAFF. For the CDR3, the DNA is TGTGCCAGCAGCCTAGGACAGGCTAACACTGAAGCTTTCTTT.

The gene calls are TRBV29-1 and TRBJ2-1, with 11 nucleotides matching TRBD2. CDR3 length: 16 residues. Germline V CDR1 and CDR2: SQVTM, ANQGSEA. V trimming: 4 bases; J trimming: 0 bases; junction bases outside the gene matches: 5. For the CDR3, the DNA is TGCAGCGTTGGCAGACTAGCGGGGAGCTCCTACAATGAGCAGTTCTTC. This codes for CSVGRLAGSSYNEQFF.

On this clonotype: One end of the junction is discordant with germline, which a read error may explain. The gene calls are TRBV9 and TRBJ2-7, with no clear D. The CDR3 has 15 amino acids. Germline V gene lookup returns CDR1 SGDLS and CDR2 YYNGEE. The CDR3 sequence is CASSVAPETLYGQYF. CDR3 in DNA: TGTGCCAGCAGCGTGGCGCCAGAGACCCTCTACGGGCAGTACTTC.

CDR3 in amino acids: CASSVGSGYNEQFF. CDR3 bases: TGTGCCAGCAGCGTAGGGTCAGGATACAATGAGCAGTTCTTC. The V gene is TRBV9, the J gene TRBJ2-1; no reliable D call. The CDR3 has 14 amino acids. The V and J ends lost 0 bases and 4 bases respectively, with 8 bases between them. Germline V gene lookup returns CDR1 SGDLS and CDR2 YYNGEE.

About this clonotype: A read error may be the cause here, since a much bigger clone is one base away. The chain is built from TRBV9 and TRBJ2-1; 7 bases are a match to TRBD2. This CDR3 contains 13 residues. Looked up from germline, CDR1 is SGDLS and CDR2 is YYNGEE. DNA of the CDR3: TGTGCCAGCCGAGGGACTATTTCGAATGAGCAGTGCTTC. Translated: CASRGTISNEQCF.

For the CDR3, the DNA is TGTGCCAGCAGCTCCTTTGACAGGACCCCTCCTGAAGCTTTCTTT. Translated, it gives CASSSFDRTPPEAFF. The chain couples TRBV7-9 to TRBJ1-1; maybe TRBD1 (6 bases). This CDR3 spans 15 amino acids. V lost 4 bases, J lost 6 bases, and 18 bases lay in between. In germline, CDR1 is SEHNR, CDR2 FQNEAQ (reference sequence).

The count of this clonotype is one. The CDR3 loop is CASSGRSGGPQHF. Here the CDR3 DNA reads TGTGCCAGTAGTGGAAGATCAGGGGGTCCCCAGCATTTT. The gene calls are TRBV19 and TRBJ1-5, with 7 bases lining up with TRBD1. Trimming cost V 5 bases and J 10 bases; bases outside gene matches: 8. CDR3 size: 13 residues. CDR1 LNHDA and CDR2 SQIVND come from the germline V gene (reference sequence).

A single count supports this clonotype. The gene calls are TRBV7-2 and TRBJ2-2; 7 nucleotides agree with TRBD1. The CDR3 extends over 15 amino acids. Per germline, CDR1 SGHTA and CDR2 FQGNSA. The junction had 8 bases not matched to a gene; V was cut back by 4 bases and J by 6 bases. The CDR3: CASSYPRGRAGELFF. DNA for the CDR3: TGTGCCAGCAGCTACCCAAGGGGGCGAGCCGGGGAGCTGTTTTTT.

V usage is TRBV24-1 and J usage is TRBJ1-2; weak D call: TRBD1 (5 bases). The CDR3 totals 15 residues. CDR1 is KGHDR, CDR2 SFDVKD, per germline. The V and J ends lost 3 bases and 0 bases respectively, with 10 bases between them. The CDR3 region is CATSDPQGTNYGYTF. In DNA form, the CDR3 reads TGTGCCACCAGTGATCCCCAGGGTACTAACTATGGCTACACCTTC.

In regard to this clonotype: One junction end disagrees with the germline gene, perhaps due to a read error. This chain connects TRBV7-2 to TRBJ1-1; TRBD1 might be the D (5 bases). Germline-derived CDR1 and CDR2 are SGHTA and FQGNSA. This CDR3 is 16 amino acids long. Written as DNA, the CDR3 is TGTGCCAGCAGCTTCGCCCCTCAAGGGGTGGGCACTGAATCTTTCTTT. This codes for CASSFAPQGVGTESFF.

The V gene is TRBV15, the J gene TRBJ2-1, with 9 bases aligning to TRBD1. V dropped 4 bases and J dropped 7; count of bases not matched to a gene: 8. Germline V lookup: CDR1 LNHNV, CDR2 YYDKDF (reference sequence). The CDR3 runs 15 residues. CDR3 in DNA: TGTGCCACCAGCACCGGGACAGGGCAGTGGAATGAGCAGTTCTTC. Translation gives CATSTGTGQWNEQFF.

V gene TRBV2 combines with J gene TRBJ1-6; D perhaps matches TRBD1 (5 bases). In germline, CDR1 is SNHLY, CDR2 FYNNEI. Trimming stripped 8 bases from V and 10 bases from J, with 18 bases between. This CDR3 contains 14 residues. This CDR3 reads CASQTVISNSPLHF. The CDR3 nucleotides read TGTGCCAGCCAGACAGTTATCTCCAACTCACCCCTCCACTTT.

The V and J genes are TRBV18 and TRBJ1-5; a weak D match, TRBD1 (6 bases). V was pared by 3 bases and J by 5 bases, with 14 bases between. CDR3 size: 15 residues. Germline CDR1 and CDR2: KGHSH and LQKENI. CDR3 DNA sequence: TGTGCCAGCTCACCCCTGAGGGGGGCGGATCAGCCCCAGCATTTT. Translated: CASSPLRGADQPQHF. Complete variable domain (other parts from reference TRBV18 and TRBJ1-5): NAGVMQNPRHLVRRRGQEARLRCSPMKGHSHVYWYRQLPEEGLKFMVYLQKENIIDESGMPKERFSAEFPKEGPSILRIQQVVRGDSAAYFCASSPLRGADQPQHFGDGTRLSIL.

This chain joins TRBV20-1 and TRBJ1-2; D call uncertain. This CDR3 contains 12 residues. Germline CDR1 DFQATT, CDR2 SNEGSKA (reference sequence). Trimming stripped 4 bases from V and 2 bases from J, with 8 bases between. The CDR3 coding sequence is TGCAGTGCTAAGACTGACAACTATGGCTACACCTTC. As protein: CSAKTDNYGYTF.

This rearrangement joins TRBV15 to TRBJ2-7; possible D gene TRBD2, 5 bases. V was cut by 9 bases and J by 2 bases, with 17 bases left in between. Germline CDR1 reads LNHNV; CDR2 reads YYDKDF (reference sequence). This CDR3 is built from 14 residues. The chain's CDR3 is CATKSGLFPYEQYF. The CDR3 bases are TGTGCCACTAAATCTGGACTCTTTCCCTACGAGCAGTACTTC. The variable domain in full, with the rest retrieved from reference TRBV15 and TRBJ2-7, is DAMVIQNPRYQVTQFGKPVTLSCSQTLNHNVMYWYQQKSSQAPKLLFHYYDKDFNNEADTPDNFQSRRPNTSFCFLDIRSPGLGDTAMYLCATKSGLFPYEQYFGPGTRLTVT.